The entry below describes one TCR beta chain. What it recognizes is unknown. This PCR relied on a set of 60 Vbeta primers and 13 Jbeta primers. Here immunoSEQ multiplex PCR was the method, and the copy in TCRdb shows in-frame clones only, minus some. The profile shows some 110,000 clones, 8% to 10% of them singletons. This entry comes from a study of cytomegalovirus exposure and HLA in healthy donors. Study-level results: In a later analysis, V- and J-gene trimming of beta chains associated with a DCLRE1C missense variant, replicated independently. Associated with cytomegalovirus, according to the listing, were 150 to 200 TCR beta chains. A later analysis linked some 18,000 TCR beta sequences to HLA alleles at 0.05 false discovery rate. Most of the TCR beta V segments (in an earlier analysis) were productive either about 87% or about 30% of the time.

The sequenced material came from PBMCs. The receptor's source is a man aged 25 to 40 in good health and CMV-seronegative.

The CDR3 bases are TGTGCCAGCAGCTTTAGCGGGGGTCCCTACAATGAGCAGTTCTTC. It is translated as CASSFSGGPYNEQFF. This chain joins TRBV11-3 and TRBJ2-1, with 9 bases aligning to TRBD2. The CDR3 consists of 15 residues. The germline gives CDR1 SGHNT, CDR2 YENEEA. V lost 3 bases and J lost 2; bases outside the gene matches: 2.